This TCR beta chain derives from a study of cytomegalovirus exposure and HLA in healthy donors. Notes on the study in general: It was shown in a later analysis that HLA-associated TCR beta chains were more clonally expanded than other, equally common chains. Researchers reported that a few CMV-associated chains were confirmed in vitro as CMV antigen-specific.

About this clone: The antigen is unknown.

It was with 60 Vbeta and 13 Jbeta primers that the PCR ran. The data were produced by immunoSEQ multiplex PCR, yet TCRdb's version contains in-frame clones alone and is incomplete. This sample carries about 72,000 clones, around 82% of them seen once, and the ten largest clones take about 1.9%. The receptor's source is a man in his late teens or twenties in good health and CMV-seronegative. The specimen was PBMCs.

CDR3 protein: CASSVPDRSSYTF. In nucleotides, the CDR3 is TGTGCCAGCAGCGTCCCTGACAGGTCTAGCTACACCTTC. The V gene is TRBV9, the J gene TRBJ1-2; the D gene is possibly TRBD1 (6 bases). The CDR3 length is 13 residues. The V and J ends lost 2 bases and 9 bases respectively, with 14 bases between them. CDR1 SGDLS and CDR2 YYNGEE come from the germline V gene.